Detailed here is one T cell receptor (beta chain). Antigen specificity is unknown. These data originate in a study of shared clonotypes between healthy human individuals. Study-wide results and caveats: A small donor pool kept down the genetic and exposure-history diversity that was represented. Compared with memory subsets, naive subsets generally had larger estimated richness. A few donors held about 5% of naive CD4 clonotypes in common.

The naive CD8 fraction comprised CD45RO-negative cells positively selected for CCR7 and excluded terminally differentiated effector memory CD45RA+ cells. CDR3 size: 13 residues. Trimming removed 4 bases from V and 6 bases from J, with 12 bases in between. Germline CDR1 MNHEY, CDR2 SMNVEV (reference sequence). Several immunoSEQ plates held equal portions of the genomic DNA taken from each subset. Here immunoSEQ multiplex PCR was the method, and the copy in TCRdb shows in-frame clones only, minus some. This sample has about 1,800,000 clones, with approximately 94% found just once. This clonotype was sampled from a man between 18 and 35 years old in good health. What was sequenced was naive CD8+ T cells sorted from blood. The rearrangement links TRBV27 to TRBJ1-2, with a weak D call TRBD1 (5 bases). The CDR3 nucleotides are TGTGCCAGCAGTTCCCGGGAGGGACATGGCTACACCTTC. Translation gives CASSSREGHGYTF.